These 21 T cell receptor beta chains were sequenced from one sample in a study of T cell repertoires in cytomegalovirus infection. TCRdb re-called the reads through MiXCR, storing one row per CDR3 protein. Of around 430,000 distinct CDR3 sequences detected, about 44% appear once; the ten largest clones hold about 39%. Antigens of these TCRs are unknown. Sample: cultured PBMCs, taken from culture after CMV antigen stimulation. The receptors were sampled from a human donor in good health (CMV status not recorded). Some clones in this sample may be carry-over from other donors' samples.

The J gene is TRBJ1-2, the V gene TRBV7-2, with D possibly being TRBD1 (5 bases). The CDR3 is 15 amino acids. The germline CDR1 and CDR2 sequences are SGHTA and FQGNSA. V dropped 0 bases and J dropped 5 bases, with 13 bases sitting between them. The CDR3 sequence: CASSLAIGGVYGYTF. CDR3 DNA sequence: TGTGCCAGCAGCTTAGCGATCGGGGGAGTGTATGGCTACACCTTC.

This chain links TRBV15 with TRBJ2-4; TRBD1 matches at 12 bases. From germline, CDR1 is LNHNV and CDR2 YYDKDF (reference sequence). Trimming removed 3 bases from V and 4 bases from J; junction bases left unmatched: 4. The CDR3 covers 16 residues. The CDR3 nucleotides read TGTGCCACCAGCAGGGGACAGGGGGCAGCTAAAAACATTCAGTACTTC. Translated: CATSRGQGAAKNIQYF.

The V and J genes are TRBV7-9 and TRBJ1-1; D remains ambiguous. V was trimmed by 5 bases and J by 4 bases, leaving 14 bases between them. CDR3 length equals 14 residues. Germline loops: CDR1 SEHNR, CDR2 FQNEAQ (reference sequence). CDR3 DNA sequence: TGTGCCAGCAGCAAAGGGTGGCGGACCACTGAAGCTTTCTTT. This translates into CASSKGWRTTEAFF. Based on the CDR3 plus reference TRBV7-9 and TRBJ1-1, the full variable domain is DTGVSQNPRHKITKRGQNVTFRCDPISEHNRLYWYRQTLGQGPEFLTYFQNEAQLEKSRLLSDRFSAERPKGSFSTLEIQRTEQGDSAMYLCASSKGWRTTEAFFGQGTRLTVV.

This chain joins TRBV20-1 and TRBJ1-4; D is undetermined. The CDR3 loop spans 14 amino acids. CDR1 is DFQATT and CDR2 is SNEGSKA in the germline V gene (reference sequence). V shed 3 bases and J shed 0 bases, with 8 bases lying between them. For the CDR3, the DNA is TGCAGTGCTAGTAACAGAGCAACTAATGAAAAACTGTTTTTT. Protein product: CSASNRATNEKLFF.

V usage is TRBV15 and J usage is TRBJ2-7; D not certain. This CDR3 region has 15 residues. V was pared by 4 bases and J by 3 bases, with 16 bases between. CDR1 and CDR2 (germline): LNHNV, YYDKDF (reference sequence). The DNA of the CDR3 is TGTGCCACCAGCAATGGCCCGTGGGCGGACTACGAGCAGTACTTC. Protein product: CATSNGPWADYEQYF. The full variable domain, rest sourced from reference TRBV15 and TRBJ2-7, is DAMVIQNPRYQVTQFGKPVTLSCSQTLNHNVMYWYQQKSSQAPKLLFHYYDKDFNNEADTPDNFQSRRPNTSFCFLDIRSPGLGDTAMYLCATSNGPWADYEQYFGPGTRLTVT.

The chain links TRBV15 to TRBJ1-2; D is unresolved. The CDR3 sequence is 15 residues long. V gave up 0 bases and J gave up 5 bases, with 13 bases separating them. Germline values: CDR1 LNHNV, CDR2 YYDKDF (reference sequence). The CDR3 is CATSREEGYIYGYTF. The DNA of the CDR3 is TGTGCCACCAGCAGAGAAGAAGGGTATATTTATGGCTACACCTTC.

The J gene is TRBJ1-4, the V gene TRBV7-9; D is perhaps TRBD1 (5 bases). CDR1 is SEHNR, CDR2 FQNEAQ, per germline (reference sequence). This CDR3 is 17 amino acids long. V dropped 5 bases and J dropped 6 bases, with 22 bases sitting between them. The CDR3 coding sequence is TGTGCCAGCAGCCCTCCCCAGGGTCGGGGGTCCTATGAAAAACTGTTTTTT. This translates into CASSPPQGRGSYEKLFF. Full variable domain (rest looked up from reference TRBV7-9 and TRBJ1-4): DTGVSQNPRHKITKRGQNVTFRCDPISEHNRLYWYRQTLGQGPEFLTYFQNEAQLEKSRLLSDRFSAERPKGSFSTLEIQRTEQGDSAMYLCASSPPQGRGSYEKLFFGSGTQLSVL.

The sample holds many counts of this clonotype. The chain carries TRBV7-2 and TRBJ1-3; D possibly corresponds to TRBD1 (5 bases). CDR3 length: 16 amino acids. V gave up 3 bases and J gave up 0 bases, with 12 bases separating them. Germline V gene lookup returns CDR1 SGHTA and CDR2 FQGNSA. The CDR3 region is CASSFTDGASGNTIYF. CDR3 nucleotide sequence: TGTGCCAGCAGCTTTACGGATGGGGCCTCTGGAAACACCATATATTTT.

The rearrangement uses TRBV11-2 and TRBJ1-3, with unresolved D. The germline V and J ends were trimmed by 8 bases and 0 bases, with 20 bases remaining between them. Germline values: CDR1 SGHAT, CDR2 FQNNGV. This CDR3 has 17 residues. DNA of the CDR3: TGTGCCAGCTGGGATCCGGGCGAGCCCCTCTCTGGAAACACCATATATTTT. Encoded protein: CASWDPGEPLSGNTIYF.

This clonotype came up a few times. The chain is built from TRBV7-2 and TRBJ2-6, with TRBD1 matching 10 bases. Germline assignment: CDR1 SGHTA and CDR2 FQGNSA. The CDR3 is 18 residues long. The V and J ends lost 6 bases and 0 bases, in that order; junction bases with no gene match: 8. The CDR3 DNA sequence: TGTGCCAGCAGTCAACCGGGACAGGGGAACTCTGGGGCCAACGTCCTGACTTTC. Translated: CASSQPGQGNSGANVLTF.

The gene calls are TRBV7-2 and TRBJ1-5; 7 bases fit TRBD1. This CDR3 has 15 residues. After removal of 1 base from V and 3 bases from J, the junction contained 3 bases not matched to a gene. Germline V gene data show CDR1 as SGHTA and CDR2 as FQGNSA. This CDR3 reads CASSLGGQINQPQHF. CDR3 in DNA: TGTGCCAGCAGCTTAGGGGGACAGATCAATCAGCCCCAGCATTTT.

In the case of this clonotype: This is likely a read error, given that the CDR3 carries no conserved phenylalanine or tryptophan at its end. No DNA is shown, since the ends of the CDR3 on it are uncertain; the CDR3 is the one TCRdb lists. The chain combines TRBV12-3 or TRBV12-4 with TRBJ2-3; TRBD2, the D gene given by the table, was not confirmed from the DNA. Termini included, the CDR3 measures 11 amino acids. This chain's CDR3 is CASRNLAGVTL.

The chain uses TRBV6-6 and TRBJ1-5; D may be TRBD1 (6 bases). The CDR3 covers 17 residues. Looked up from germline, CDR1 is MNHNY and CDR2 is SVGAGI (reference sequence). Trimming stripped 0 bases from V and 6 bases from J, with 18 bases between. For the CDR3, the DNA is TGTGCCAGCAGTTACTCGACTCGGGGGCGCCGGGGTCAGCCCCAGCATTTT. Translating gives CASSYSTRGRRGQPQHF.

This clonotype showed up just a few times. This rearrangement joins TRBV7-2 to TRBJ1-4; TRBD1 aligns across 9 bases. Germline CDR1 is SGHTA and CDR2 is FQGNSA. Trimming cost V 1 base and J 8 bases; bases outside gene matches: 5. There are 15 residues in the CDR3. The CDR3 DNA reads TGTGCCAGCAGCTTAGGCCCAGGGACAGGGGAAAAACTGTTTTTT. This translates into CASSLGPGTGEKLFF.

This clonotype has only a few counts. V usage is TRBV6-1 and J usage is TRBJ1-5; TRBD1 matches 7 bases. This CDR3 contains 14 residues. The V segment lost 8 bases and the J segment 7 bases; nucleotides outside the gene matches: 11. Germline CDR1 and CDR2: MNHNS and SASEGT. CDR3 sequence reads: CASRVEGGLQPQHF. The DNA of the CDR3 is TGTGCCAGCCGGGTGGAAGGGGGCCTCCAGCCCCAGCATTTT.

In its sample, this clonotype was seen a few times. V and J are TRBV7-8 and TRBJ1-5; possible D gene TRBD1, 6 bases. Trimming shortened V by 2 bases and J by 7 bases, and 15 bases separated the two germline ends. CDR1 and CDR2 from the germline V gene are SGHVS and FQNEAQ. The CDR3 loop spans 15 amino acids. As DNA, the CDR3 is TGTGCCAGCAGCTTATTTGGCCAGGGGAGCCAGCCCCAGCATTTT. Translation: CASSLFGQGSQPQHF.

The chain joins TRBV6-6 to TRBJ2-6; D is unresolved. Germline V gene lookup returns CDR1 MNHNY and CDR2 SVGAGI (reference sequence). The V end lost 7 bases, the J end lost 2 bases, and 12 bases lay between the germline ends. The CDR3 sequence is 15 residues long. The CDR3 loop is CASTPWVAGANVLTF. The CDR3 nucleotides read TGTGCCAGCACCCCCTGGGTGGCTGGGGCCAACGTCCTGACTTTC.

This clonotype was found many times. The chain carries TRBV7-2 and TRBJ2-5, with D possibly matching TRBD1 (5 bases). Germline V CDR1 and CDR2: SGHTA, FQGNSA. V was clipped by 4 bases and J by 0 bases, with 15 bases between them. There are 16 residues in the CDR3. This CDR3 reads CASSSGRQTYQETQYF. CDR3 bases: TGTGCCAGCAGCTCCGGCAGACAGACTTACCAAGAGACCCAGTACTTC. The full variable domain, its missing parts supplied by reference TRBV7-2 and TRBJ2-5, is GAGVSQSPSNKVTEKGKDVELRCDPISGHTALYWYRQSLGQGLEFLIYFQGNSAPDKSGLPSDRFSAERTGGSVSTLTIQRTQQEDSAVYLCASSSGRQTYQETQYFGPGTRLLVL.

The CDR3 DNA reads TGTGCCAGCAGCCCCGGCGGAGGGGGCTCGTGGAATGAGCAGTTCTTC. Encoded protein: CASSPGGGGSWNEQFF. The chain couples TRBV7-6 to TRBJ2-1; TRBD1 might be the D (7 bases). Trimming cost V 5 bases and J 7 bases, with 21 bases left between them. The germline V gene has CDR1 SGHVS and CDR2 FNYEAQ. CDR3 length equals 16 residues.

The genes are TRBV6-1 and TRBJ1-1; no definite D call. V lost 1 base to trimming and J lost 9 bases, with 9 bases between them. The CDR3 consists of 12 residues. Germline CDR1 is MNHNS and CDR2 is SASEGT. The DNA for the CDR3 is TGTGCCAGCAGTGAAGGGCAGTCCAAAGCTTTCTTT. This codes for CASSEGQSKAFF.

In this sample, this clonotype turned up a few times. This chain connects TRBV7-2 to TRBJ2-7; tentatively, D is TRBD2 (5 bases). This CDR3 has 17 amino acids. The V gene lost 7 bases and the J gene lost 1 base, with 23 bases spanning the gap. CDR1 and CDR2 from the germline V gene are SGHTA and FQGNSA. DNA for the CDR3: TGTGCCAGCATCCCCCGGGGAAGCTTTAGGAGTTCCTACGAGCAGTACTTC. It codes for CASIPRGSFRSSYEQYF.